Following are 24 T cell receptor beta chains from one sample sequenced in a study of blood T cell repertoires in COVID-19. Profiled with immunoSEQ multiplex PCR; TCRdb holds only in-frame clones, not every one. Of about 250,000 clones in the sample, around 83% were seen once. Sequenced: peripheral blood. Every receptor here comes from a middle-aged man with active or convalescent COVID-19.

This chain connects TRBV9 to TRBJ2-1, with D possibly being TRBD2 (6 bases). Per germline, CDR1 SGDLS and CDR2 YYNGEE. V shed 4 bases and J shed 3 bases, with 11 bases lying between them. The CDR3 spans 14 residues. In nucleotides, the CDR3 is TGTGCCAGCAGCCCCGCGGGACTCTACAATGAGCAGTTCTTC. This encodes CASSPAGLYNEQFF.

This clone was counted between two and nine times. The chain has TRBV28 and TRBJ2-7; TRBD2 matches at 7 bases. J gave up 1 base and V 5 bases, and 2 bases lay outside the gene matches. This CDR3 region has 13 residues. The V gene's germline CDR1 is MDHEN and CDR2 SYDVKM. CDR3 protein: CASSQLASYEQYF. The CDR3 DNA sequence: TGTGCCAGCAGTCAACTAGCGTCCTACGAGCAGTACTTC.

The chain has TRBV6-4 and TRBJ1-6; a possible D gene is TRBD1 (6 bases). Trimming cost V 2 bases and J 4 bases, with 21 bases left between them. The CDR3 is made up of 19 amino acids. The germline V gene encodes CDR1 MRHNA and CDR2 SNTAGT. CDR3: CASSDPRLWTATYNSPLHF. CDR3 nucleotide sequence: TGTGCCAGCAGTGACCCGCGGCTCTGGACAGCCACGTATAATTCACCCCTCCACTTT.

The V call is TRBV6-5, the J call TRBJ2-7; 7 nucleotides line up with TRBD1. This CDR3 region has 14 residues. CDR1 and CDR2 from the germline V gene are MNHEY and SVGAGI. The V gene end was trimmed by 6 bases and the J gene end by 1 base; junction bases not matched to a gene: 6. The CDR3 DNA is TGTGCCAGCAGCCAAGGACAGGCATCCTACGAGCAGTACTTC. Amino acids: CASSQGQASYEQYF.

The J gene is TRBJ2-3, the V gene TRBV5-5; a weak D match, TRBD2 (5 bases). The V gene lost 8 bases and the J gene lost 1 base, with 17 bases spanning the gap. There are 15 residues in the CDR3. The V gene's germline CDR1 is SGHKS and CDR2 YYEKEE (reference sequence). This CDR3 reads CASQVTGWGTDTQYF. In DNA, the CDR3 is TGTGCCAGTCAGGTTACGGGGTGGGGCACAGATACGCAGTATTTT.

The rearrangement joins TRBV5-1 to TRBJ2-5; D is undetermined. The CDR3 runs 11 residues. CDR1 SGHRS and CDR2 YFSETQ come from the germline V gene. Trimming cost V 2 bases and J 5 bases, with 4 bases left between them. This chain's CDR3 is CASSFGETQYF. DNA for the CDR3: TGCGCCAGCAGCTTCGGGGAGACCCAGTACTTC.

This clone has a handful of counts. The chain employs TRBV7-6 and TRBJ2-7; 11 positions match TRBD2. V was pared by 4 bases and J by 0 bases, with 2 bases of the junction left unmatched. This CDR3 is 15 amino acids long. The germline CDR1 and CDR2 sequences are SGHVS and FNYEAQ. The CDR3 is CASSSLAGDSYEQYF. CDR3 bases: TGTGCCAGCAGCTCACTAGCGGGAGACTCCTACGAGCAGTACTTC.

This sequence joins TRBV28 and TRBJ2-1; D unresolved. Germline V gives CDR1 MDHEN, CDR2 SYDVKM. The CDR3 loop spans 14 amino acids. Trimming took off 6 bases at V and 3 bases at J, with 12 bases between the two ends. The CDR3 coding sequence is TGTGCCAGCAGCCTCGGTTATAGCTACAATGAGCAGTTCTTC. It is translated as CASSLGYSYNEQFF.

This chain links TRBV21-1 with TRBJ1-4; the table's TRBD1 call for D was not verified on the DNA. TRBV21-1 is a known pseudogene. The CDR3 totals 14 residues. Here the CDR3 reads CASNPSGGNEKLFF. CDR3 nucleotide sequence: TGTGCCAGCAACCCCTCAGGGGGCAATGAAAAACTGTTTTTT.

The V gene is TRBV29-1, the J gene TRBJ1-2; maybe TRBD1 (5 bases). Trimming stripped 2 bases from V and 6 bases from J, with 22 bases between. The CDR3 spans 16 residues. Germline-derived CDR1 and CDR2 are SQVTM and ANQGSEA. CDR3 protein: CSVEYGSRTKGHGYTF. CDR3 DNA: TGCAGCGTTGAATATGGCAGCCGAACAAAGGGGCATGGCTACACCTTC.

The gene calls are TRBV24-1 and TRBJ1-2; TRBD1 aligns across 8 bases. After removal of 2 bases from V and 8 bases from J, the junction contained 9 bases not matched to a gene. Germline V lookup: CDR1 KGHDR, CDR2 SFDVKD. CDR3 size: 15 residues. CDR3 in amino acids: CATSDYRQGFGGYTF. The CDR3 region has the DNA TGTGCCACCAGTGATTATCGACAGGGGTTTGGCGGCTACACCTTC.

The CDR3 nucleotides read TGTGCCAGCAGTGGCCGGACTAGAGGGGGCGAGCAGTACTTC. Protein product: CASSGRTRGGEQYF. This chain uses TRBV2 with TRBJ2-7; tentative D call: TRBD2 (7 bases). The V and J ends lost 4 bases and 6 bases respectively, with 16 bases between them. Germline V lookup: CDR1 SNHLY, CDR2 FYNNEI. The CDR3 has 14 amino acids.

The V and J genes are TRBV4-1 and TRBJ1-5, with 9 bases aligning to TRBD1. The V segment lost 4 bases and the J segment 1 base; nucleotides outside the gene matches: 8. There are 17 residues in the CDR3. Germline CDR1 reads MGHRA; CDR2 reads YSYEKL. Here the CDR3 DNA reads TGCGCCAGCAGCCTTACAGTCGGGACAGGGAGCAATCAGCCCCAGCATTTT. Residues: CASSLTVGTGSNQPQHF.

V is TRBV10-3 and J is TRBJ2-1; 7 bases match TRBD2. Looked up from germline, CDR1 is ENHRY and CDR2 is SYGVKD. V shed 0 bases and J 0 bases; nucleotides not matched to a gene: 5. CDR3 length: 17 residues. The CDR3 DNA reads TGTGCCATCAGTGAGTCGTACAGCGGGGTCTCCTACAATGAGCAGTTCTTC. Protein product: CAISESYSGVSYNEQFF.

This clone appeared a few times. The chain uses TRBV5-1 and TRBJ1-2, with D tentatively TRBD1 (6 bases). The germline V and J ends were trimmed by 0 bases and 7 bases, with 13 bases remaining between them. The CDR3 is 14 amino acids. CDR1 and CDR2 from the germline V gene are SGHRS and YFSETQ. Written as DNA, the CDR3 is TGCGCCAGCAGCTTGGAGACGACAGGATCTGGCTACACCTTC. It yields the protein CASSLETTGSGYTF.

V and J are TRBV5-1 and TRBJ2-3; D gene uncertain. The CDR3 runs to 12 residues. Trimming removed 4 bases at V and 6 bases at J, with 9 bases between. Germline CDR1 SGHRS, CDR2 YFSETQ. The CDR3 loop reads CASSVLEDTQYF. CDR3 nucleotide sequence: TGCGCCAGCAGCGTCCTGGAGGATACGCAGTATTTT.

For the CDR3, the DNA is TGTGCCAGCTCACCAGCGGAGGGGATCAATGAAAAACTGTTTTTT. Its protein product is CASSPAEGINEKLFF. The gene calls are TRBV18 and TRBJ1-4; a possible D gene is TRBD1 (5 bases). Trimming pared 2 bases from V and 5 bases from J, leaving 12 bases between. The germline gives CDR1 KGHSH, CDR2 LQKENI. The CDR3 extends over 15 amino acids. Combining the CDR3 with reference TRBV18 and TRBJ1-4 gives the whole variable domain NAGVMQNPRHLVRRRGQEARLRCSPMKGHSHVYWYRQLPEEGLKFMVYLQKENIIDESGMPKERFSAEFPKEGPSILRIQQVVRGDSAAYFCASSPAEGINEKLFFGSGTQLSVL.

The CDR3 DNA reads TGCGCCAGCAGCTTGCGCCGGGAGGGCCTCTACGAGCAGTACTTC. Amino acid sequence: CASSLRREGLYEQYF. This rearrangement joins TRBV5-1 to TRBJ2-7, with 8 bases identical to TRBD2. The CDR3 totals 15 residues. Germline V gene data show CDR1 as SGHRS and CDR2 as YFSETQ. V was pared by 1 base and J by 3 bases, with 6 bases of the junction left unmatched.

The CDR3 DNA follows: TGTGCCAGCAGCGTAGTTGGACAGAGTAACAATGAGCAGTTCTTC. It codes for CASSVVGQSNNEQFF. V gene TRBV9 combines with J gene TRBJ2-1; maybe TRBD1 (6 bases). V was cut by 0 bases and J by 5 bases, with 12 bases left in between. The CDR3 runs 15 residues. Germline V lookup: CDR1 SGDLS, CDR2 YYNGEE.

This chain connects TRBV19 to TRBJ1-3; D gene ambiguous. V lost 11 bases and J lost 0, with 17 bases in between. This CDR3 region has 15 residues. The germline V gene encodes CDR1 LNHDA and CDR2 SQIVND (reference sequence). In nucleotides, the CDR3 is TGTGCCTCGAGGCGGCAGCTATACTCTGGAAACACCATATATTTT. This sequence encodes CASRRQLYSGNTIYF.

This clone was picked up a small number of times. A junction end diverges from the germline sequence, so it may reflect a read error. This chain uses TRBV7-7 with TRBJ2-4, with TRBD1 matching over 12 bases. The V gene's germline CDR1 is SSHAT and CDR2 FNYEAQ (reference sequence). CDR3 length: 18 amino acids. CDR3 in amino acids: CASSLWDRGLLLANIQYF. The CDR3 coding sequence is TGTGCTAGCAGCTTATGGGACAGGGGGCTTTTACTAGCAAACATTCAGTACTTC.

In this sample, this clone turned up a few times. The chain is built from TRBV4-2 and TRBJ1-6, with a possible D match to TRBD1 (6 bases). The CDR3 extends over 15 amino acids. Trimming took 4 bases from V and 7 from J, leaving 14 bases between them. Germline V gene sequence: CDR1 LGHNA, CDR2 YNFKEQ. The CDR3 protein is CASSPYREGNSPLHF. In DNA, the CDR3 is TGTGCCAGCAGCCCCTACAGGGAAGGGAATTCACCCCTCCACTTT.

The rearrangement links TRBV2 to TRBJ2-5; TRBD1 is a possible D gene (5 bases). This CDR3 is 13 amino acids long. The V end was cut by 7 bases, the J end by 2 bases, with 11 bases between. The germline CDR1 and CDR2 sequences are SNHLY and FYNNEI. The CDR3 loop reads CASTSREQETQYF. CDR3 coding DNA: TGTGCCAGCACATCCAGGGAACAAGAGACCCAGTACTTC. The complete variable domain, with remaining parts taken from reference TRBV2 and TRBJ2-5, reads EPEVTQTPSHQVTQMGQEVILRCVPISNHLYFYWYRQILGQKVEFLVSFYNNEISEKSEIFDDQFSVERPDGSNFTLKIRSTKLEDSAMYFCASTSREQETQYFGPGTRLLVL.

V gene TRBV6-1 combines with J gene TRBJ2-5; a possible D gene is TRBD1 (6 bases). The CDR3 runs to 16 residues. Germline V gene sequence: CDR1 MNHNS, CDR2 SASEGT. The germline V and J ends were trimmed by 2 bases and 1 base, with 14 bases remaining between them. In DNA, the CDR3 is TGTGCCAGCAGTGAATCGACAGGACTCCTCCAAGAGACCCAGTACTTC. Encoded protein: CASSESTGLLQETQYF.